The 16 T cell receptor beta chains presented below share a single source sample, sequenced in a study of OX40 agonist ivuxolimab in advanced cancers. Profiling relied on immunoSEQ multiplex PCR, and the TCRdb table lists in-frame clones only, not all of them. Here the sample spans tens of thousands of clones, approximately 84% being singletons. The source was CD4+ or CD8+ T cells sorted from blood, collected in a trial of the OX40 agonist ivuxolimab. These receptors all stem from an adult with an advanced solid tumor such as melanoma, head and neck, liver or kidney cancer.

The table lists this clone with a few counts. The chain recombines TRBV10-3 with TRBJ2-5; the match to TRBD1 covers 9 bases. The junction had 4 bases not matched to a gene; V was cut back by 0 bases and J by 2 bases. CDR3 size: 16 residues. Looked up from germline, CDR1 is ENHRY and CDR2 is SYGVKD. The CDR3 sequence: CAISESWGQGQETQYF. The DNA of the CDR3 is TGTGCCATCAGTGAGTCGTGGGGACAGGGTCAAGAGACCCAGTACTTC.

CDR3 DNA: TGCGCCAGCAGCTTAGTAGCGGGAGAGGTAAACAATGAGCAGTTCTTC. Its translation: CASSLVAGEVNNEQFF. V usage is TRBV5-1 and J usage is TRBJ2-1, with 9 bases lining up with TRBD2. The trim removed 2 bases at V and 5 bases at J, leaving 8 bases unmatched. Germline-derived CDR1 and CDR2 are SGHRS and YFSETQ. This CDR3 has 16 amino acids.

V gene TRBV19 combines with J gene TRBJ2-7, with a possible D match to TRBD2 (5 bases). V was cut by 5 bases and J by 7 bases, with 18 bases left in between. This CDR3 is built from 14 residues. Germline values: CDR1 LNHDA, CDR2 SQIVND (reference sequence). CDR3 nucleotides: TGTGCCAGTAGTCCGGACTCCTTAAGAATTGAGCAGTACTTC. This codes for CASSPDSLRIEQYF.

The V gene is TRBV18, the J gene TRBJ1-6; D not resolved. From germline, CDR1 is KGHSH and CDR2 LQKENI. V dropped 4 bases and J dropped 5 bases, with 6 bases sitting between them. This CDR3 spans 13 amino acids. The CDR3 sequence is CASSLQNNSPLHF. The CDR3 region has the DNA TGTGCCAGCTCACTACAGAATAATTCACCCCTCCACTTT.

The chain is built from TRBV29-1 and TRBJ1-2, with 8 bases identical to TRBD1. Per germline, CDR1 SQVTM and CDR2 ANQGSEA. The CDR3 is 16 residues long. The trim removed 4 bases at V and 5 bases at J, leaving 15 bases unmatched. The CDR3 reads CSVVGGTGGPFYGYTF. As DNA, the CDR3 is TGCAGCGTTGTAGGGGGAACAGGGGGGCCTTTTTATGGCTACACCTTC.

This clone has a single count. The V and J genes are TRBV4-2 and TRBJ2-7, with D perhaps matching TRBD1 or TRBD2 (5 bases each). V lost 0 bases to trimming and J lost 2 bases, with 11 bases between them. CDR1 and CDR2 from the germline V gene are LGHNA and YNFKEQ. The CDR3 spans 15 residues. The CDR3 DNA reads TGTGCCAGCAGCCAAGAGGGGGTCTTGGCCTACGAGCAGTACTTC. The encoded protein is CASSQEGVLAYEQYF.

This clone was seen a handful of times. The chain links TRBV6-5 to TRBJ2-1; D possibly uses TRBD1 or TRBD2 (7 bases each). This CDR3 is built from 14 residues. Trimming removed 6 bases at V and 4 bases at J, with 13 bases between. Germline V gives CDR1 MNHEY, CDR2 SVGAGI. CDR3: CASSVQGGYNEQFF. CDR3 nucleotide sequence: TGTGCCAGCAGCGTTCAGGGGGGGTACAATGAGCAGTTCTTC.

A few counts support this clone. This chain joins TRBV7-2 and TRBJ1-5, with D hard to call. The CDR3 consists of 12 residues. Looked up from germline, CDR1 is SGHTA and CDR2 is FQGNSA. Trimming took 6 bases from V and 3 from J, leaving 6 bases between them. The CDR3 nucleotides read TGTGCCAGCAGTCATTTCAATCAGCCCCAGCATTTT. Its protein product is CASSHFNQPQHF.

This rearrangement joins TRBV6-5 to TRBJ1-6; TRBD1 might be the D (5 bases). V lost 7 bases and J lost 10, with 20 bases in between. The CDR3 sequence is 15 residues long. From germline, CDR1 is MNHEY and CDR2 SVGAGI. This CDR3 is CASKPVDRDASPLHF. Written as DNA, the CDR3 is TGTGCCAGCAAGCCCGTGGACCGGGACGCGTCACCCCTCCACTTT.

The chain combines TRBV11-2 with TRBJ2-4; weak D call: TRBD1 (6 bases). The CDR3 runs to 12 residues. Looked up from germline, CDR1 is SGHAT and CDR2 is FQNNGV. V was trimmed by 5 bases and J by 10 bases, leaving 12 bases between them. The CDR3 region is CASSPGAGIQYF. The DNA of the CDR3 is TGTGCCAGCAGCCCAGGGGCAGGGATTCAGTACTTC.

The gene calls are TRBV7-9 and TRBJ1-2, with a possible D match to TRBD1 (5 bases). The CDR3 is 16 residues long. Trimming stripped 1 base from V and 7 bases from J, with 19 bases between. Germline loops: CDR1 SEHNR, CDR2 FQNEAQ (reference sequence). CDR3 sequence reads: CASSLGSSGPGGGYTF. Written as DNA, the CDR3 is TGTGCCAGCAGCTTAGGGTCGTCGGGCCCCGGGGGTGGCTACACCTTC.

V is TRBV2 and J is TRBJ2-7; 7 bases match TRBD1. From germline, CDR1 is SNHLY and CDR2 FYNNEI. The CDR3 sequence is 14 residues long. The junction had 4 bases not matched to a gene; V was cut back by 5 bases and J by 0 bases. The CDR3 DNA sequence: TGTGCCAGCAGTTACCGGGACAGCTCCTACGAGCAGTACTTC. The encoded protein is CASSYRDSSYEQYF. Filled out from reference TRBV2 and TRBJ2-7, the complete variable domain reads EPEVTQTPSHQVTQMGQEVILRCVPISNHLYFYWYRQILGQKVEFLVSFYNNEISEKSEIFDDQFSVERPDGSNFTLKIRSTKLEDSAMYFCASSYRDSSYEQYFGPGTRLTVT.

The table lists this clone with a count of one. The genes are TRBV11-3 and TRBJ2-3, with D hard to call. Germline V gene sequence: CDR1 SGHNT, CDR2 YENEEA. The ends were cut back, 6 bases at V and 6 bases at J, with 10 bases in the middle. This CDR3 is built from 12 residues. The CDR3 coding sequence is TGTGCCAGCAGAATGGGATGGGATACGCAGTATTTT. This codes for CASRMGWDTQYF.

The chain couples TRBV18 to TRBJ1-4, with TRBD1 identical over 7 bases. The CDR3 consists of 16 residues. V was pared by 2 bases and J by 4 bases, with 7 bases of the junction left unmatched. Germline V lookup: CDR1 KGHSH, CDR2 LQKENI. CDR3 loop: CASSPRPRDSNEKLFF. CDR3 bases: TGTGCCAGCTCACCAAGACCCCGGGACAGTAATGAAAAACTGTTTTTT.

The J gene is TRBJ2-1, the V gene TRBV5-1; D uncertain. V was cut by 2 bases and J by 5 bases, with 14 bases left in between. The CDR3 sequence is 15 residues long. Germline V CDR1 and CDR2: SGHRS, YFSETQ. The CDR3 region is CASSFGPRQDNEQFF. CDR3 in DNA: TGCGCCAGCAGCTTTGGACCGAGGCAGGACAATGAGCAGTTCTTC.

The chain is built from TRBV4-2 and TRBJ2-2; TRBD2 agrees at 14 bases. Germline CDR1 reads LGHNA; CDR2 reads YNFKEQ. V dropped 3 bases and J dropped 7; count of bases not matched to a gene: 10. The CDR3 sequence is 18 residues long. CDR3 residues: CASSQGLAGEYGGGELFF. The CDR3 nucleotides read TGTGCCAGCAGCCAGGGACTAGCGGGAGAGTACGGCGGCGGGGAGCTGTTTTTT.